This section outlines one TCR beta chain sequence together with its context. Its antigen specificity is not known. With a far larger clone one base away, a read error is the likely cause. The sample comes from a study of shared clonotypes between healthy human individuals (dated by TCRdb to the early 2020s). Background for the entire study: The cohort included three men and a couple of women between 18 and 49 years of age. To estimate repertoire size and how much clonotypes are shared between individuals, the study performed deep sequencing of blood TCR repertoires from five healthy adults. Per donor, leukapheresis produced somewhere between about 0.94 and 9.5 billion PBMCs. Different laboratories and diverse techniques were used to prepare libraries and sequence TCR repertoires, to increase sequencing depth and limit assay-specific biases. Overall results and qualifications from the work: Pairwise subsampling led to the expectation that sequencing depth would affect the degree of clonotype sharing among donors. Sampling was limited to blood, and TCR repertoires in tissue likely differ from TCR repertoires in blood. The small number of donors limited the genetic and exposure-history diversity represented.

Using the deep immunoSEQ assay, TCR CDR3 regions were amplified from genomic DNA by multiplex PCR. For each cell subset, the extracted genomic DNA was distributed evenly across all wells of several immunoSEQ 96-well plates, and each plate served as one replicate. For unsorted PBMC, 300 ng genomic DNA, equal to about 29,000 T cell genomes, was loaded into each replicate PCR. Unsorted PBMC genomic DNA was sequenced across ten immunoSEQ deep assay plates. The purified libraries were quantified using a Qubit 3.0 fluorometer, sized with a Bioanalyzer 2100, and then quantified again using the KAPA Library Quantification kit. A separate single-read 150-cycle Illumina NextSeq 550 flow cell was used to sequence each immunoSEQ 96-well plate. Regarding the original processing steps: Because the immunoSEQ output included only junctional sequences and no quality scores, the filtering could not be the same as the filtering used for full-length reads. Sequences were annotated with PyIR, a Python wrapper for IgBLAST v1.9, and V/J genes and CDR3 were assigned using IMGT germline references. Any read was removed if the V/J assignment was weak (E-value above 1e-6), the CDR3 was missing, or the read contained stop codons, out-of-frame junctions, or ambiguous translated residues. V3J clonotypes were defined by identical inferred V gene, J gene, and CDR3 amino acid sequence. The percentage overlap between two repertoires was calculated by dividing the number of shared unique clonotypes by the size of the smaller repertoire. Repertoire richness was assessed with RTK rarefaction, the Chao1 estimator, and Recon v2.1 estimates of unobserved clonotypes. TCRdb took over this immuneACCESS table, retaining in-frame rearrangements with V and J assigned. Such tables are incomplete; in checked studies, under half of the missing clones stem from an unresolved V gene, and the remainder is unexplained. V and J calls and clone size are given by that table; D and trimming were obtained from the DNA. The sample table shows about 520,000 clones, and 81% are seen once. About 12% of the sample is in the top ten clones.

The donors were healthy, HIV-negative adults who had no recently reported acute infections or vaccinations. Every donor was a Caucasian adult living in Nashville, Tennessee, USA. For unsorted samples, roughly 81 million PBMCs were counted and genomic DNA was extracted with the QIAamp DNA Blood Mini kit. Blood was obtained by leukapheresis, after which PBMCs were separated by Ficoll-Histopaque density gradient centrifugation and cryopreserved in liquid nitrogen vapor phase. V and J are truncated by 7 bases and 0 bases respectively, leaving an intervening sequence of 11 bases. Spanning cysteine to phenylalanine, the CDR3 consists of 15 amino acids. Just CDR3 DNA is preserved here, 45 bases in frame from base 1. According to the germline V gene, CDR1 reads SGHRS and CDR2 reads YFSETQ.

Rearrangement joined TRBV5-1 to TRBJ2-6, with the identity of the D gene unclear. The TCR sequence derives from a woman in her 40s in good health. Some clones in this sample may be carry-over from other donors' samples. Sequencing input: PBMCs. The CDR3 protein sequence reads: CASGQGGSGANVLTF. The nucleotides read TGCGCCAGCGGCCAAGGTGGCTCTGGGGCCAACGTCCTGACTTTC.